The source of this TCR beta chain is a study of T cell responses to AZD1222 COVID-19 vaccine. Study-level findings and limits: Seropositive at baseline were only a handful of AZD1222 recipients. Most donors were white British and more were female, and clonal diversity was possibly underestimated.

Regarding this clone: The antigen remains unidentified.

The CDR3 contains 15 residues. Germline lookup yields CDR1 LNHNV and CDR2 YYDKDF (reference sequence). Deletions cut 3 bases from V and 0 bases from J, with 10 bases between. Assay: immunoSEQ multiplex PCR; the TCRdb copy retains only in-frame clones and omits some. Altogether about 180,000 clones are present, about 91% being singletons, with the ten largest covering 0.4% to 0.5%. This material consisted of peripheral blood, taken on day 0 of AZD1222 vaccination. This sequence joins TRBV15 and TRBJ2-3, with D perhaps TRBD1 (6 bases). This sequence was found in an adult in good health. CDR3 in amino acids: CATSSDRRSTDTQYF. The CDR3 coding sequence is TGTGCCACCAGCAGTGACAGGAGGAGCACAGATACGCAGTATTTT.